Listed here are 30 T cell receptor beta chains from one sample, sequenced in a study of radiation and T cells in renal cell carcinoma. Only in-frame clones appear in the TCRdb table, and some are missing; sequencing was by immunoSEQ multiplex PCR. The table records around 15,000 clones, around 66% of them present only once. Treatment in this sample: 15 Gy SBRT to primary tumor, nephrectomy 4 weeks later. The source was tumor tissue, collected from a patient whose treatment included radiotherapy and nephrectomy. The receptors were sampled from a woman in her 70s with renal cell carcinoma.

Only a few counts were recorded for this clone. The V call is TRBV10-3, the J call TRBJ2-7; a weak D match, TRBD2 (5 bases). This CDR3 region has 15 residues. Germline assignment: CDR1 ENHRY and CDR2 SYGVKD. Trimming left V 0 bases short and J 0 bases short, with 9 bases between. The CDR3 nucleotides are TGTGCCATCAGTGAGTCAGGTAGCGCCTCCTACGAGCAGTACTTC. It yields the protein CAISESGSASYEQYF.

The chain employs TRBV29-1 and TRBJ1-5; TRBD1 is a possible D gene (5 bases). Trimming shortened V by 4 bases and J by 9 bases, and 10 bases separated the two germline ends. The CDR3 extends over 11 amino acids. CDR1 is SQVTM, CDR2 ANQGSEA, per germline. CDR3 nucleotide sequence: TGCAGCGTTGGGGGGGAAGGGCCCCAGCATTTT. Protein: CSVGGEGPQHF.

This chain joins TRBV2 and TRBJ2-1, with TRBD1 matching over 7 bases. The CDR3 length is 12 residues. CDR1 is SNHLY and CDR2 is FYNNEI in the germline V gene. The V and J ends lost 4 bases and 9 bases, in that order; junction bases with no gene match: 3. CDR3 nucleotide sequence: TGTGCCAGCAGTGCCTACAGGGGTGAGCAGTTCTTC. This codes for CASSAYRGEQFF.

CDR3 nucleotide sequence: TGTGCCAGCAGCAAAAAGGCGTTTCTCGAGCGGGAGGTCTCCTACGAGCAGTACTTC. The encoded protein is CASSKKAFLEREVSYEQYF. The chain combines TRBV21-1 with TRBJ2-7; the table's TRBD2 call for D was not verified on the DNA. TRBV21-1 is given as a pseudogene. The length of the CDR3 is 19 residues.

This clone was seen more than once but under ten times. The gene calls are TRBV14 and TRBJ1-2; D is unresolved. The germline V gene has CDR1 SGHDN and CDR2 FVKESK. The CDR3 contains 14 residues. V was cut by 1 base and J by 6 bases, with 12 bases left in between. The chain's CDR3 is CASSQGRFWNGYTF. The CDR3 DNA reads TGTGCCAGCAGCCAAGGGCGGTTTTGGAATGGCTACACCTTC.

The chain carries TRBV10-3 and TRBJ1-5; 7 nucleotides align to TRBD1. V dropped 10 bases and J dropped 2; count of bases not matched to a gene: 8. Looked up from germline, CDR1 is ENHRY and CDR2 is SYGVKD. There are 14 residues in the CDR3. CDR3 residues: CASDRDQGNQPQHF. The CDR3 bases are TGTGCCAGCGACAGGGATCAAGGCAATCAGCCCCAGCATTTT.

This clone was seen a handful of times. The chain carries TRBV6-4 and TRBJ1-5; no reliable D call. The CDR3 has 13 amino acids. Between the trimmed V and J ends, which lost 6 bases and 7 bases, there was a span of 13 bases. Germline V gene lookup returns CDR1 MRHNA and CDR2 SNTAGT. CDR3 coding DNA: TGTGCCAGCAGCGCCTGGCTGGGACAGCCCCAGCATTTT. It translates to CASSAWLGQPQHF.

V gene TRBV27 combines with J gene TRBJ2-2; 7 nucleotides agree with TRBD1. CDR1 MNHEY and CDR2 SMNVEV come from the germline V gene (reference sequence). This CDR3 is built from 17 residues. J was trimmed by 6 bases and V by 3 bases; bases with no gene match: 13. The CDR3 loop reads CASSFTLTGYDSGELFF. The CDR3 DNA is TGTGCCAGCAGTTTCACTTTGACAGGGTACGACTCCGGGGAGCTGTTTTTT.

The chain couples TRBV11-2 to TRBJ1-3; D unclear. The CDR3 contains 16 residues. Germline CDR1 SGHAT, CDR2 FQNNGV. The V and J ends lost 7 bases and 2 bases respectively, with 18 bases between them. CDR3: CASTPAGLRAGNTIYF. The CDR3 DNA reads TGTGCCAGCACCCCTGCGGGGTTAAGGGCTGGAAACACCATATATTTT.

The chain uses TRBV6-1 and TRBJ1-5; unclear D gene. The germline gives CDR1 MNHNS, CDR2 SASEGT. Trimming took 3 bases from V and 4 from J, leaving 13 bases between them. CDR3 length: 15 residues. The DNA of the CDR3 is TGTGCCAGCAGTGAGCTCGATTGGGGAAATCAGCCCCAGCATTTT. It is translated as CASSELDWGNQPQHF.

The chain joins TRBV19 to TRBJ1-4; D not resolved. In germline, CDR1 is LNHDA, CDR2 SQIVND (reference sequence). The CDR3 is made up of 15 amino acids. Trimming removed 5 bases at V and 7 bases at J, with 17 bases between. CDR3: CASSFRAFGSEKLFF. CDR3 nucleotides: TGTGCCAGTAGTTTCCGGGCCTTCGGAAGTGAAAAACTGTTTTTT.

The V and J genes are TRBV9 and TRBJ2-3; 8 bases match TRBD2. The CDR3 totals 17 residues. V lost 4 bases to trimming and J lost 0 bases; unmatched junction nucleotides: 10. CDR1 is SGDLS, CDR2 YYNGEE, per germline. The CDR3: CASSLNPSGGSTDTQYF. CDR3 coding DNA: TGTGCCAGCAGCCTTAATCCGAGCGGGGGAAGCACAGATACGCAGTATTTT.

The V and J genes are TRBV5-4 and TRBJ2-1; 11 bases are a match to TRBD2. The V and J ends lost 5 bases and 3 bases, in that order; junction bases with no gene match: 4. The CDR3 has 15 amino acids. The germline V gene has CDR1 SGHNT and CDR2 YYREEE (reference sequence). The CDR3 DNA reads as TGTGCCAGCAGTCCGGGGACTAGCGGCTACAATGAGCAGTTCTTC. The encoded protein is CASSPGTSGYNEQFF.

The CDR3 DNA follows: TGTGCCAGCAGCTTAGAGAGAGACGGGCAGTTCTTC. This sequence encodes CASSLERDGQFF. The chain couples TRBV7-2 to TRBJ2-1, with D uncertain. Germline V gene data show CDR1 as SGHTA and CDR2 as FQGNSA. The CDR3 is 12 residues long. The V end was cut by 1 base, the J end by 12 bases, with 10 bases between.

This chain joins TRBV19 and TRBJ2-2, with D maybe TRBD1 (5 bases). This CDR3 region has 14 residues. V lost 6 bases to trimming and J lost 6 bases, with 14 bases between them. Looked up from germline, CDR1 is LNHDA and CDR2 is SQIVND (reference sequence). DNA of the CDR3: TGTGCCAGTAGCCACCCGAACAGGCCCGGGGAGCTGTTTTTT. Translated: CASSHPNRPGELFF.

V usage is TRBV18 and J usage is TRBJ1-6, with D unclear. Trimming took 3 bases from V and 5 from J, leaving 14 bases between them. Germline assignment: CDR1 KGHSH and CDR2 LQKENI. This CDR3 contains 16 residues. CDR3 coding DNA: TGTGCCAGCTCACCGACCTGGGGTCTGGATAATTCACCCCTCCACTTT. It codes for CASSPTWGLDNSPLHF. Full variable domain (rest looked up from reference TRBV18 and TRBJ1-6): NAGVMQNPRHLVRRRGQEARLRCSPMKGHSHVYWYRQLPEEGLKFMVYLQKENIIDESGMPKERFSAEFPKEGPSILRIQQVVRGDSAAYFCASSPTWGLDNSPLHFGNGTRLTVT.

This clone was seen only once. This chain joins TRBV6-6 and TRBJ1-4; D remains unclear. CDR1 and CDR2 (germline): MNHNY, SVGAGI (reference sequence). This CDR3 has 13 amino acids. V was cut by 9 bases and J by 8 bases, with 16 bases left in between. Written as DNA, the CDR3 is TGTGCCAGGCCGTTACCTGGAGAGGAAAAACTGTTTTTT. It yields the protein CARPLPGEEKLFF.

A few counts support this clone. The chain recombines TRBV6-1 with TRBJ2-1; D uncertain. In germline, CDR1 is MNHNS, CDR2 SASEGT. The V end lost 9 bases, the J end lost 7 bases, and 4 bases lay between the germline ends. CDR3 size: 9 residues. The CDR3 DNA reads TGTGCCAGATATAATGAGCAGTTCTTC. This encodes CARYNEQFF.

DNA of the CDR3: TGTGCCTGGAGTCTTACCCCCAGACTAGCGGGAAGGATCTACAATGAGCAGTTCTTC. It yields the protein CAWSLTPRLAGRIYNEQFF. The V gene is TRBV30, the J gene TRBJ2-1; 11 bases agree with TRBD2. The CDR3 has 19 residues. Trimming cost V 2 bases and J 3 bases; bases outside gene matches: 15. The germline V gene encodes CDR1 GTSNPN and CDR2 SVGIG (reference sequence).

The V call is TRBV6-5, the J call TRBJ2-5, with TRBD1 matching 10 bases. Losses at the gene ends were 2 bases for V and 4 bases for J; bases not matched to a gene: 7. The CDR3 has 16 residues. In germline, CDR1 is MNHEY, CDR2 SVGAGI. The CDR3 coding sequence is TGTGCCAGCAGTTACCGCGGGACAGGGGAAGCAGAGACCCAGTACTTC. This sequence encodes CASSYRGTGEAETQYF.

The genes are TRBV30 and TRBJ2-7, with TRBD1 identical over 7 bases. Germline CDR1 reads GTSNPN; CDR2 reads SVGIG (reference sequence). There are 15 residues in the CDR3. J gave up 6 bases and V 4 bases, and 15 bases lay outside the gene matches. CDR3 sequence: CAWTRVVAGGSEQYF. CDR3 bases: TGTGCCTGGACCCGTGTAGTGGCAGGGGGTTCCGAGCAGTACTTC.

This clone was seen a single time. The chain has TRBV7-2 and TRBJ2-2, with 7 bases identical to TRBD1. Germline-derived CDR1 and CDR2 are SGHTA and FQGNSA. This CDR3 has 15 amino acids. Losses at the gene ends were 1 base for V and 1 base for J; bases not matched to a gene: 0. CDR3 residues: CASSLGQGNTGELFF. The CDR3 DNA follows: TGTGCCAGCAGCTTAGGACAGGGGAACACCGGGGAGCTGTTTTTT.

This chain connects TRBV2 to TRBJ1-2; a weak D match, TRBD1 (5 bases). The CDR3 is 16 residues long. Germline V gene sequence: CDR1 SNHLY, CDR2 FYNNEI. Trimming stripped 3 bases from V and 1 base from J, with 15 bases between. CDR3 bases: TGTGCCAGCAGTGAGTTGGTAGGGCAGGGTAACTATGGCTACACCTTC. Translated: CASSELVGQGNYGYTF.

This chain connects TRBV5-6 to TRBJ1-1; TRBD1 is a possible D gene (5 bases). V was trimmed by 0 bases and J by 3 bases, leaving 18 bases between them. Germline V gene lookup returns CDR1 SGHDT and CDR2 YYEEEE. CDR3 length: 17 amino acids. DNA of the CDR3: TGTGCCAGCAGCTTGGCGTTAGTTGGATGGGGGGACACTGAAGCTTTCTTT. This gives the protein CASSLALVGWGDTEAFF.

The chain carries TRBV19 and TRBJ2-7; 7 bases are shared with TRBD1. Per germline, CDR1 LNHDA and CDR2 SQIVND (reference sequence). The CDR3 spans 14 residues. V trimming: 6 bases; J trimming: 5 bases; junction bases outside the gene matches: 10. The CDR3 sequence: CASSSDRELDEQYF. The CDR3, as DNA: TGTGCCAGTAGCTCAGACAGGGAGTTAGACGAGCAGTACTTC.

In nucleotides, the CDR3 is TGTGCCAGCAGCTTGCAGTCTACCAATGAGCAGTTCTTC. Its translation: CASSLQSTNEQFF. The V and J genes are TRBV5-6 and TRBJ2-1, with D unclear. V was shortened by 1 base and J by 6 bases, with 8 bases between the two germline ends. CDR1 is SGHDT, CDR2 YYEEEE, per germline. This CDR3 contains 13 residues.

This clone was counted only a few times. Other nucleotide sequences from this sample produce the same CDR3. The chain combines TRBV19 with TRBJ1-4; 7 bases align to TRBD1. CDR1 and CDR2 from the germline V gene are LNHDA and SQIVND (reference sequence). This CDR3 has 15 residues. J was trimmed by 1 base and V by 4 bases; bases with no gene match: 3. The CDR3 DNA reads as TGTGCCAGTAGTACAAGACAGGGAACTAATGAAAAACTGTTTTTT. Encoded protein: CASSTRQGTNEKLFF.

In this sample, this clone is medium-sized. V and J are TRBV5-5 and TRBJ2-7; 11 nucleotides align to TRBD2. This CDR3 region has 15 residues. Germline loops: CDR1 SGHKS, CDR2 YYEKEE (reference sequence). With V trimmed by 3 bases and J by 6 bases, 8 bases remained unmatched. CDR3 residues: CASSSHSGGAVEQYF. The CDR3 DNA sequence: TGTGCCAGCAGCTCGCATAGCGGGGGGGCCGTCGAGCAGTACTTC.

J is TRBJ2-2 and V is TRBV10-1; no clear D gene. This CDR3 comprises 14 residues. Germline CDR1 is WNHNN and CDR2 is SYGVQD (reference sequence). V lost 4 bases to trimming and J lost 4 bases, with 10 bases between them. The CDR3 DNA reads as TGCGCCAGCAGTGCGGGCTCGGGCACCGGGGAGCTGTTTTTT. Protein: CASSAGSGTGELFF.

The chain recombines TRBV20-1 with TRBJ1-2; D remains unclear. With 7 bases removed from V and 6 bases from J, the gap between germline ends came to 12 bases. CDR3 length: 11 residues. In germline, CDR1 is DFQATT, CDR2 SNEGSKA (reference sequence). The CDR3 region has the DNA TGCAGTGGCACGCTAGGGAATGGCTACACCTTC. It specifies CSGTLGNGYTF.